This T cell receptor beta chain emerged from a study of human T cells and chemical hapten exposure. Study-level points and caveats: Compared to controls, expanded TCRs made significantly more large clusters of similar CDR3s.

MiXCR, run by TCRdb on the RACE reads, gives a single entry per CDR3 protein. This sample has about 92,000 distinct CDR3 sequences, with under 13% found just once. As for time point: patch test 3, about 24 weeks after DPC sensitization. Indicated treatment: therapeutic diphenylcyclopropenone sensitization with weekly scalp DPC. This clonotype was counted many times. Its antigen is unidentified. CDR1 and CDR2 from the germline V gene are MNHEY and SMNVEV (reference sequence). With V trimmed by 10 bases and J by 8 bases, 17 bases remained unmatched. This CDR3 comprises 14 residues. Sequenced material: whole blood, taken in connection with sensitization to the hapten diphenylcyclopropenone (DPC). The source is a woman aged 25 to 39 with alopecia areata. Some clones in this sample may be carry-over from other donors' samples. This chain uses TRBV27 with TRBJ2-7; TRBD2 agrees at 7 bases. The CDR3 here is CATRSSGGSSKQYF. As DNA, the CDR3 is TGTGCCACTCGGTCAAGCGGCGGGAGTTCCAAGCAGTACTTC.